This entry lists 9 T cell receptor beta chains sequenced from one sample in a study of cytomegalovirus exposure and HLA in healthy donors. The PCR contained 60 Vbeta and 13 Jbeta primers. Sequenced by immunoSEQ multiplex PCR; TCRdb stores in-frame clones only, minus some. Among around 91,000 clones, about 68% were seen once, and the ten largest hold around 2.5%. The sample was PBMCs. The receptors were gathered from a human donor in good health.

The chain carries TRBV6-7 and TRBJ2-4; tentatively, D is TRBD2 (6 bases). TRBV6-7 counts as an open reading frame of uncertain function. The CDR3 is 18 residues long. V lost 0 bases and J lost 0, with 15 bases in between. DNA for the CDR3: TGTGCCAGCAGTTACTCGAAAATCGGCGGGACAGCCAAAAACATTCAGTACTTC. Translating it yields CASSYSKIGGTAKNIQYF.

In its sample, this clone was seen a few times. The V gene is TRBV4-1, the J gene TRBJ2-7, with D maybe TRBD2 (6 bases). Deletions cut 6 bases from V and 5 bases from J, with 20 bases between. This CDR3 spans 15 amino acids. CDR1 is MGHRA, CDR2 YSYEKL, per germline. The CDR3, as DNA: TGCGCCAGCAGGAGGACGGCGGGGCGCATGGACGAGCAGTACTTC. Translated: CASRRTAGRMDEQYF.

This chain links TRBV6-6 with TRBJ1-1; D unresolved. Germline loops: CDR1 MNHNY, CDR2 SVGAGI (reference sequence). Between the trimmed V and J ends, which lost 0 bases and 0 bases, there was a span of 8 bases. The CDR3 consists of 15 residues. The CDR3: CASSYSARLNTEAFF. The DNA for the CDR3 is TGTGCCAGCAGTTACTCTGCCAGATTGAACACTGAAGCTTTCTTT.

This clone was seen just once. The chain is built from TRBV6-6 and TRBJ1-4; no firm D call. The CDR3 runs 12 residues. Germline assignment: CDR1 MNHNY and CDR2 SVGAGI (reference sequence). Between the trimmed V and J ends, which lost 7 bases and 10 bases, there was a span of 13 bases. The CDR3 loop reads CASTPNEGKLFF. The CDR3 DNA reads as TGTGCCAGCACCCCGAACGAGGGAAAACTGTTTTTT.

The chain couples TRBV5-4 to TRBJ2-2; 7 bases agree with TRBD2. The CDR3 length is 16 residues. Trimming cost V 2 bases and J 0 bases; bases outside gene matches: 4. Germline CDR1 reads SGHNT; CDR2 reads YYREEE (reference sequence). The CDR3 region is CASSLSLAANTGELFF. The CDR3 DNA reads as TGTGCCAGCAGCTTATCGCTAGCGGCGAACACCGGGGAGCTGTTTTTT.

This clone was recorded a few times. The genes are TRBV12-1 and TRBJ2-6; the table assigns TRBD2, which was not confirmed against the DNA. TRBV12-1 is annotated as a pseudogene. The length of the CDR3 is 16 residues. The CDR3 region has the DNA TGTGCCAGCAGCTCGAGAGGGTCTCCTGGGGCCAACGTCCTGACTTTC. Protein product: CASSSRGSPGANVLTF.

This chain joins TRBV7-2 and TRBJ1-2, with D possibly being TRBD1 (6 bases). V was shortened by 2 bases and J by 0 bases, with 16 bases between the two germline ends. CDR3 length equals 17 residues. CDR1 is SGHTA and CDR2 is FQGNSA in the germline V gene. For the CDR3, the DNA is TGTGCCAGCAGCTTACTTGGGGGGGCTGGATCTAACTATGGCTACACCTTC. Residues: CASSLLGGAGSNYGYTF.

The chain uses TRBV29-1 and TRBJ1-4, with 9 bases fitting TRBD1. The germline V gene has CDR1 SQVTM and CDR2 ANQGSEA. The CDR3 has 12 amino acids. With 7 bases clipped from V and 8 bases from J, the junction kept 5 bases outside the gene matches. CDR3 amino acids: CSAGTGSEKLFF. Written as DNA, the CDR3 is TGCAGCGCTGGGACAGGGTCGGAAAAACTGTTTTTT.

The rearrangement links TRBV29-1 to TRBJ2-1; 7 bases fit TRBD2. The CDR3 sequence is 12 residues long. Unmatched junction bases numbered 5, after V lost 3 bases and J lost 9 bases. The germline gives CDR1 SQVTM, CDR2 ANQGSEA. Written as DNA, the CDR3 is TGCAGCGTTGATGGGGGGGGGATTGAGCAGTTCTTC. Translated: CSVDGGGIEQFF.